This T cell receptor (beta chain) stems from a study of blood T cell repertoires in COVID-19. Whole-study context: In each case, the material was cDNA or gDNA derived from T cells, B-cell-depleted T cells, or PBMCs.

V dropped 6 bases and J dropped 7 bases, with 15 bases sitting between them. The CDR3 extends over 13 amino acids. As originally analysed: From reference gene primer amplification, estimates of nucleated cell counts were derived. Clones were sequenced by immunoSEQ multiplex PCR, and TCRdb holds only the in-frame ones, with some missing. V and J calls and clone size are those listed in that table; D and trimming were worked out from the DNA. The sample has under 150,000 clones; approximately 82% are singletons. This clonotype was sampled from a man aged 65 to 79 with active or convalescent COVID-19. Material: peripheral blood. V is TRBV12-3 or TRBV12-4 and J is TRBJ1-2, with D possibly being TRBD1 (6 bases). CDR3 sequence (DNA): TGTGCCAGCAGCCAGAGGACAGACGCTGGCTACACCTTC. This codes for CASSQRTDAGYTF.